This section outlines one TCR beta chain sequence together with its context. Its antigen is not known. This sample's treatment: oral pan-JAK inhibitor, 5-10 mg twice daily. The source of the sample is a study of CD8+ T cells in alopecia areata. The study, taken as a whole, reports: More clonal than normal scalp was lesional scalp, particularly alopecia totalis/universalis. On tofacitinib, scalp clonality and expanded CD8+ clones among top 100 fell significantly. Researchers reported that TCR sharing among patients proved less clear than in mice, possibly HLA-linked.

In each case, RNA was isolated and then reverse transcribed into cDNA as the sequencing template. TCRdb keeps only in-frame clones here, not all; method: immunoSEQ multiplex PCR. Altogether about 200,000 clones are present, over 60% being singletons, with the ten largest covering about 4%. V gave up 0 bases and J gave up 0 bases, with 10 bases separating them. This CDR3 has 17 amino acids. The germline V gene has CDR1 SGHRS and CDR2 YFSETQ. This chain connects TRBV5-1 to TRBJ1-6; D remains ambiguous. The sample consisted of CD4+ T cells sorted from blood, taken at week 4, from a patient treated with tofacitinib. This TCR came from a human donor with alopecia areata. The CDR3 bases are TGCGCCAGCAGCTTGGCGGGCAGCAGCTCCTATAATTCACCCCTCCACTTT. Encoded protein: CASSLAGSSSYNSPLHF.